These 25 T cell receptor beta chains came from one sample sequenced in a study of T cell repertoires in cytomegalovirus infection. TCRdb re-called the reads with MiXCR, one entry per CDR3 protein. The sample contains under 130,000 distinct CDR3 sequences, over 40% of which appear only once. Antigen specificity for these receptors is unknown. The sample here was CD8+ T cells from cultured PBMCs, taken from culture after CMV antigen stimulation. All receptors derive from a human donor in good health (CMV status not recorded). Some clones in this sample may be carry-over from other donors' samples.

The chain is built from TRBV4-1 and TRBJ2-7; D is unresolved. Trimming removed 0 bases from V and 0 bases from J, with 9 bases in between. This CDR3 region has 15 residues. Germline CDR1 is MGHRA and CDR2 is YSYEKL. CDR3 amino acids: CASSQEFRSSYEQYF. The CDR3 coding sequence is TGCGCCAGCAGCCAAGAGTTCAGGAGCTCCTACGAGCAGTACTTC.

The chain joins TRBV27 to TRBJ2-3; 10 positions match TRBD2. CDR3 size: 19 residues. V shed 1 base, J shed 2 bases, and the junction held 12 bases outside the gene matches. Germline loops: CDR1 MNHEY, CDR2 SMNVEV (reference sequence). The CDR3 DNA sequence: TGTGCCAGCAGTTTATGGGGGGACCAAGCGGGGGGGACCACAGATACGCAGTATTTT. It yields the protein CASSLWGDQAGGTTDTQYF.

The CDR3 coding sequence is TGTGCCAGCAGTTTAATTTCCCGGACAGGGGACTACGAGCAGTACTTC. As protein: CASSLISRTGDYEQYF. This sequence joins TRBV28 and TRBJ2-7; 9 nucleotides line up with TRBD1. J gave up 3 bases and V 2 bases, and 8 bases lay outside the gene matches. This CDR3 has 16 amino acids. Per germline, CDR1 MDHEN and CDR2 SYDVKM.

The chain's CDR3 is CASSLYPRASLAETQYF. The DNA for the CDR3 is TGTGCCAGCAGCTTATACCCGAGGGCTAGTCTTGCAGAGACCCAGTACTTC. The chain couples TRBV11-2 to TRBJ2-5; TRBD2 is a possible D gene (5 bases). The CDR3 contains 17 residues. Trimming shortened V by 2 bases and J by 4 bases, and 20 bases separated the two germline ends. Per germline, CDR1 SGHAT and CDR2 FQNNGV. Variable domain in full (rest from reference TRBV11-2 and TRBJ2-5): EAGVAQSPRYKIIEKRQSVAFWCNPISGHATLYWYQQILGQGPKLLIQFQNNGVVDDSQLPKDRFSAERLKGVDSTLKIQPAKLEDSAVYLCASSLYPRASLAETQYFGPGTRLLVL.

This clonotype was observed many times. The chain is built from TRBV7-2 and TRBJ1-2; D gene unclear. The CDR3 contains 13 residues. V gave up 0 bases and J gave up 4 bases, with 6 bases separating them. Germline V lookup: CDR1 SGHTA, CDR2 FQGNSA. As DNA, the CDR3 is TGTGCCAGCAGCTTAGCCCCAAGCTATGGCTACACCTTC. This encodes CASSLAPSYGYTF.

J is TRBJ2-2 and V is TRBV7-9, with 10 nucleotides matching TRBD1. CDR3 length equals 20 residues. The germline gives CDR1 SEHNR, CDR2 FQNEAQ (reference sequence). Losses at the gene ends were 6 bases for V and 1 base for J; bases not matched to a gene: 17. The CDR3 DNA sequence: TGTGCCAGCAGGAGTTGGGGACAGGGGCTACTGCCCCGGAACACCGGGGAGCTGTTTTTT. Translating gives CASRSWGQGLLPRNTGELFF.

V usage is TRBV5-1 and J usage is TRBJ1-1; D remains unclear. The CDR3 has 14 amino acids. CDR1 and CDR2 from the germline V gene are SGHRS and YFSETQ. The V and J ends lost 4 bases and 7 bases respectively, with 17 bases between them. CDR3 loop: CASSRAGIGFEAFF. CDR3 DNA: TGCGCCAGCAGCCGCGCCGGGATCGGATTTGAAGCTTTCTTT.

This chain connects TRBV27 to TRBJ2-5; D tentatively reads TRBD1 or TRBD2 (5 bases each). The V end was cut by 3 bases, the J end by 3 bases, with 11 bases between. In germline, CDR1 is MNHEY, CDR2 SMNVEV (reference sequence). The CDR3 is 14 amino acids. The CDR3 coding sequence is TGTGCCAGCAGTTTCTGGGGGAGAAAAGAGACCCAGTACTTC. Its protein product is CASSFWGRKETQYF.

The genes are TRBV4-1 and TRBJ1-1; D is unresolved. Trimming stripped 4 bases from V and 6 bases from J, with 12 bases between. This CDR3 comprises 13 residues. CDR1 and CDR2 (germline): MGHRA, YSYEKL. This CDR3 reads CASSRPLAPEAFF. The DNA of the CDR3 is TGCGCCAGCAGCCGCCCCTTGGCACCTGAAGCTTTCTTT.

The gene calls are TRBV10-2 and TRBJ2-1; 9 positions agree with TRBD2. CDR3 size: 14 residues. Looked up from germline, CDR1 is WSHSY and CDR2 is SAAADI. Trimming cost V 2 bases and J 8 bases; bases outside gene matches: 4. The CDR3 bases are TGCGCCAGCAGTGAGATAGGGACTAGCCATGAGCAGTTCTTC. Amino acids: CASSEIGTSHEQFF.

This clonotype was recorded a few times. The chain uses TRBV7-6 and TRBJ2-6; D may correspond to TRBD1 or TRBD2 (7 bases each). The length of the CDR3 is 18 residues. V gave up 6 bases and J gave up 4 bases, with 22 bases separating them. Germline CDR1 reads SGHVS; CDR2 reads FNYEAQ. The CDR3 loop is CASSQRPRGRAGANVLTF. The DNA for the CDR3 is TGTGCCAGCAGTCAACGACCCAGGGGGAGGGCAGGGGCCAACGTCCTGACTTTC.

This clonotype was found a few times. The V and J genes are TRBV6-4 and TRBJ2-2; tentative D call: TRBD1 (6 bases). The V end was cut by 3 bases, the J end by 1 base, with 6 bases between. The CDR3 has 14 amino acids. Germline values: CDR1 MRHNA, CDR2 SNTAGT. In DNA, the CDR3 is TGTGCCAGCAGTGAGGGACAGAACACCGGGGAGCTGTTTTTT. It specifies CASSEGQNTGELFF.

The rearrangement uses TRBV12-3 or TRBV12-4 and TRBJ2-3; 9 positions agree with TRBD2. The V segment lost 5 bases and the J segment 11 bases; nucleotides outside the gene matches: 14. This CDR3 spans 15 amino acids. The CDR3 DNA is TGTGCCAGCAGTCCCCCGGCGGGGGGGCCGCCTGGGCAGTATTTT. Residues: CASSPPAGGPPGQYF.

This clonotype was found many times. The chain recombines TRBV2 with TRBJ2-3; no definite D call. V lost 3 bases and J lost 0, with 13 bases in between. From germline, CDR1 is SNHLY and CDR2 FYNNEI. This CDR3 region has 16 residues. In nucleotides, the CDR3 is TGTGCCAGCAGTGATCCCGTCTTGGATAGCACAGATACGCAGTATTTT. Translating it yields CASSDPVLDSTDTQYF. Using reference TRBV2 and TRBJ2-3 for the parts outside the CDR3, the full variable domain is EPEVTQTPSHQVTQMGQEVILRCVPISNHLYFYWYRQILGQKVEFLVSFYNNEISEKSEIFDDQFSVERPDGSNFTLKIRSTKLEDSAMYFCASSDPVLDSTDTQYFGPGTRLTVL.

V gene TRBV12-3 or TRBV12-4 combines with J gene TRBJ1-1; the D is unclear. This CDR3 has 14 residues. Trimming stripped 5 bases from V and 1 base from J, with 11 bases between. The CDR3 DNA sequence: TGTGCCAGCAGTGGACGGATGAAGAACACTGAAGCTTTCTTT. Amino acids: CASSGRMKNTEAFF.

In DNA, the CDR3 is TGTGCCAGCAGGGTTGACAATCAGCCCCAGCATTTT. This codes for CASRVDNQPQHF. The chain couples TRBV7-9 to TRBJ1-5, with unresolved D. In germline, CDR1 is SEHNR, CDR2 FQNEAQ (reference sequence). CDR3 size: 12 residues. V was pared by 6 bases and J by 3 bases, with 6 bases between. Complete variable domain (other parts from reference TRBV7-9 and TRBJ1-5): DTGVSQNPRHKITKRGQNVTFRCDPISEHNRLYWYRQTLGQGPEFLTYFQNEAQLEKSRLLSDRFSAERPKGSFSTLEIQRTEQGDSAMYLCASRVDNQPQHFGDGTRLSIL.

The V gene is TRBV6-5, the J gene TRBJ2-1, with a possible D match to TRBD2 (7 bases). The CDR3 is made up of 13 amino acids. V gave up 4 bases and J gave up 9 bases, with 13 bases separating them. Germline V gene sequence: CDR1 MNHEY, CDR2 SVGAGI. CDR3: CASSLGGPGEQFF. The CDR3 region has the DNA TGTGCCAGCAGTTTGGGGGGGCCAGGTGAGCAGTTCTTC.

This rearrangement joins TRBV7-9 to TRBJ1-2; 7 bases agree with TRBD1. V trimming: 5 bases; J trimming: 8 bases; junction bases outside the gene matches: 11. The CDR3 extends over 14 amino acids. Germline V gene data show CDR1 as SEHNR and CDR2 as FQNEAQ (reference sequence). The CDR3 spells CASSPFDRAYGYTF. Written as DNA, the CDR3 is TGTGCCAGCAGCCCGTTCGACAGGGCTTACGGCTACACCTTC.

The chain employs TRBV12-3 or TRBV12-4 and TRBJ1-1; no reliable D call. This CDR3 is built from 14 residues. Trimming stripped 3 bases from V and 5 bases from J, with 13 bases between. The CDR3 sequence: CASSLIGRGTEAFF. As DNA, the CDR3 is TGTGCCAGCAGTTTGATCGGGCGAGGGACTGAAGCTTTCTTT.

CDR3 DNA sequence: TGTGCCAGCAGTTACTCGGGACAGGCCGGTTTCCACTTT. It is translated as CASSYSGQAGFHF. V is TRBV6-5 and J is TRBJ1-6; TRBD1 agrees at 8 bases. Germline V gene sequence: CDR1 MNHEY, CDR2 SVGAGI. Trimming cost V 0 bases and J 17 bases; bases outside gene matches: 6. The CDR3 loop spans 13 amino acids.

The rearrangement uses TRBV6-5 and TRBJ1-1; the D is unclear. The CDR3 covers 14 residues. Germline V CDR1 and CDR2: MNHEY, SVGAGI. The V gene lost 0 bases and the J gene lost 5 bases, with 10 bases spanning the gap. The CDR3 sequence: CASSYSQKNTEAFF. The CDR3 bases are TGTGCCAGCAGTTACTCTCAGAAGAATACTGAAGCTTTCTTT.

The J gene is TRBJ2-2, the V gene TRBV28, with D hard to call. Germline V lookup: CDR1 MDHEN, CDR2 SYDVKM. The CDR3 length is 15 residues. Trimming took off 3 bases at V and 0 bases at J, with 8 bases between the two ends. The CDR3 coding sequence is TGTGCCAGCAGTTTTTATAGGGCGAACACCGGGGAGCTGTTTTTT. Protein sequence: CASSFYRANTGELFF.

The CDR3 DNA follows: TGTGCCAGCAGCTTAGATGGCCTGAGAGGCAATCAGCCCCAGCATTTT. Encoded protein: CASSLDGLRGNQPQHF. The V and J genes are TRBV7-9 and TRBJ1-5; D unclear. Germline V gene lookup returns CDR1 SEHNR and CDR2 FQNEAQ (reference sequence). The length of the CDR3 is 16 residues. Trimming took 1 base from V and 2 from J, leaving 12 bases between them.

This chain joins TRBV19 and TRBJ1-1; the D is unclear. Germline CDR1 is LNHDA and CDR2 is SQIVND (reference sequence). The CDR3 contains 13 residues. V gave up 7 bases and J gave up 1 base, with 10 bases separating them. CDR3 protein: CASNKRPNTEAFF. DNA for the CDR3: TGTGCCAGTAACAAACGTCCGAACACTGAAGCTTTCTTT.

This clonotype was detected many times. This rearrangement joins TRBV7-9 to TRBJ2-7, with D perhaps matching TRBD2 (5 bases). This CDR3 comprises 12 residues. Germline CDR1 SEHNR, CDR2 FQNEAQ (reference sequence). With 0 bases removed from V and 5 bases from J, the gap between germline ends came to 5 bases. CDR3 in amino acids: CASSLAGDEQYF. The CDR3 nucleotides are TGTGCCAGCAGCTTAGCCGGGGACGAGCAGTACTTC.